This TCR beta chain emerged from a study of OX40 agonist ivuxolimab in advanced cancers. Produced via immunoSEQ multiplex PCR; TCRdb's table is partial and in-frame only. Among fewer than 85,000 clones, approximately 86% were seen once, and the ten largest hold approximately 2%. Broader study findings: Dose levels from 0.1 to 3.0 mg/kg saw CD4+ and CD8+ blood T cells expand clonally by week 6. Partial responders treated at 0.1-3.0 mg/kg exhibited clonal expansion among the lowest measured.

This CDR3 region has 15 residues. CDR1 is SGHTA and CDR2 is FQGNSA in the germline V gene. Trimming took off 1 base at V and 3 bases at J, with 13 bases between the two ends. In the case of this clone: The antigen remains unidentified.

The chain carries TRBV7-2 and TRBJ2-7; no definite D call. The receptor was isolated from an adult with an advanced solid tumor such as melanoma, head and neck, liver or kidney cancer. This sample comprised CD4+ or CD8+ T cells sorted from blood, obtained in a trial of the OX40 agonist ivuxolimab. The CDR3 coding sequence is TGTGCCAGCAGCTTAGTCCCGAACAGCAACTACGAGCAGTACTTC. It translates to CASSLVPNSNYEQYF.